This T cell receptor (beta chain) is from a study of tumor-infiltrating lymphocytes in primary liver carcinoma. Study-level background: Subjects consisted of male and female patients aged 30 to 69 years.

This clonotype was found a few times. The antigen remains undetermined. A much larger clone sits a single nucleotide away, making a read error possible. Starting material of about 450 ng total RNA yielded TCR beta cDNA via a constant-region primer. For TCR beta, libraries were produced by three nested multiplex PCR rounds using slightly modified ARM-PCR. PCR rounds one and two used TRBV1-TRBV30 forward primers with a C-beta reverse primer for roughly 9 cycles each. MiXCR was run by TCRdb on the multiplex PCR reads, yielding one entry per CDR3 protein. The repertoire consists of 150,000 to 200,000 distinct CDR3 sequences, with about 60% occurring once and the leading ten covering approximately 68%. Study findings and constraints: Lesser overlap characterized tumor-adjacent and tumor-blood pairs relative to tumor region pairs. Blood's top-250-clone fraction was significantly lower than that of tumors (p = 0.039). Because of bulk unsorted sampling, CD4+ and CD8+ repertoires were not subjected to comparison.

Blood RNA came from unsorted whole blood; germline DNA was also extracted. This CDR3 region has 14 residues. Germline V gene data show CDR1 as SGHAT and CDR2 as FQNNGV. V was cut by 5 bases and J by 0 bases, with 8 bases left in between. This chain links TRBV11-2 with TRBJ2-1, with D unresolved. Material: peripheral blood. The source of this sequence is a man aged 40-50 years with primary liver carcinoma and hepatitis B virus infection. CDR3 in amino acids: CASSTEFSYNEQFF. The CDR3 nucleotides are TGTGCCAGCAGCACGGAGTTCTCCTACAATGAGCAGTTCTTC.